A selection of T cell receptor beta chains follows, all from one sample in a study of blood T cell repertoires in COVID-19. Method: immunoSEQ multiplex PCR; TCRdb's copy keeps in-frame clones and lacks some. The table lists 55,000 to 80,000 clones, 80% to 90% of them singletons. Sequencing was carried out using peripheral blood. The receptors derive from a human donor in a cohort sampled during active COVID-19. CDR3s include the opening cysteine and the closing phenylalanine or tryptophan. A D gene is named only where the DNA matches it firmly. Clone size appears in some rows only: once, few, many, or a class for an expanded clone.

clone_size	d_call	v_call	j_call	cdr3_nt	cdr3_aa
NA	TRBD1	TRBV6-5	TRBJ1-1	TGTGCCAGCATTCCCGGACAGGGCGCGAACACTGAAGCTTTCTTT	CASIPGQGANTEAFF
NA	TRBD1	TRBV7-6	TRBJ1-2	TGTGCCAGCAGCTTTAAAGGGGACAGCCACTATGGCTACACCTTC	CASSFKGDSHYGYTF
NA	NA	TRBV4-1	TRBJ2-1	TGCGCCAGCAGCCAAGACGGACAGTTAAACACGGGTACCTACAATGAGCAGTTCTTC	CASSQDGQLNTGTYNEQFF
NA	NA	TRBV9	TRBJ2-4	TGTGCCAGCAGCCCTACCAGCGACAAAAACATTCAGTACTTC	CASSPTSDKNIQYF
NA	TRBD2	TRBV6-5	TRBJ2-7	TGTGCCAGCAGTTACGGGACTAGCGGTTCCTACGAGCAGTACTTC	CASSYGTSGSYEQYF
few	NA	TRBV28	TRBJ2-5	TGTGCCAGCAGTTCCAGGGAGACCCAGTACTTC	CASSSRETQYF
NA	TRBD2	TRBV7-9	TRBJ2-5	TGTGCCAGCAGCCGACCTAGGACTAGCGGGAGCCACGGCCAAGAGACCCAGTACTTC	CASSRPRTSGSHGQETQYF
NA	NA	TRBV18	TRBJ2-5	TGTGCCAGCTCACCACAAGACATCCCGGAGGGGACCCAGTACTTC	CASSPQDIPEGTQYF
NA	NA	TRBV6-6	TRBJ1-3	TGTGCCAGCAGTTACTCGAGGAACTCTGGAAACACCATATATTTT	CASSYSRNSGNTIYF
NA	TRBD1	TRBV5-1	TRBJ1-4	TGCGCCAGCAGCTTGGAGGGACAGGGAGGAGAAAAACTGTTTTTT	CASSLEGQGGEKLFF
NA	NA	TRBV2	TRBJ2-3	TGTGCCAGCAGTGAAAGCTGGGCTACAGATACGCAGTATTTT	CASSESWATDTQYF
once	TRBD1	TRBV28	TRBJ1-2	TGTGCCAGCAGCCCATCGGACAGGGGCTACACCTTC	CASSPSDRGYTF
NA	NA	TRBV19	TRBJ1-1	TGTGCCAGTAGTGCACAATCGAACAGGCTCATGAACACTGAAGCTTTCTTT	CASSAQSNRLMNTEAFF
NA	TRBD1	TRBV25-1	TRBJ1-5	TGTGCCAGCAGTGGGGCCGGGACAGGGGATCAGCCCCAGCATTTT	CASSGAGTGDQPQHF
NA	TRBD1	TRBV3-1/TRBV3-2	TRBJ1-2	TGTGCCAGCAGCCCAATCGAGGGGGCGGAGGGAAACTATGGCTACACCTTC	CASSPIEGAEGNYGYTF
once	TRBD2	TRBV6-4	TRBJ2-3	TGTGCCAGCAGTTCGGGCCGGGAGGGAGATACGCAGTATTTT	CASSSGREGDTQYF
NA	NA	TRBV6-5	TRBJ1-3	TGTGCCAGCAGTAGTACAGGAAACACCATATATTTT	CASSSTGNTIYF
NA	TRBD2	TRBV7-2	TRBJ2-1	TGTGCCAGCAGCGCAAATGGGCGGGAGAAGGAGTTCTTC	CASSANGREKEFF
few	TRBD1	TRBV5-1	TRBJ2-2	TGCGCCAGCAGCCAGGGACAGGGCGGGTACACCGGGGAGCTGTTTTTT	CASSQGQGGYTGELFF
NA	NA	TRBV7-2	TRBJ1-2	TGTGCCAGCAGCCCCGCCGGTGGCTACACCTTC	CASSPAGGYTF
few	NA	TRBV28	TRBJ1-1	TGTGCCAGTACTACAGGATCGGTGAACACTGAAGCTTTCTTT	CASTTGSVNTEAFF
NA	TRBD1	TRBV19	TRBJ1-5	TGTGCCAGTACCACTCAAACCGGGACAGGGGTGGGCCAGCCCCAGCATTTT	CASTTQTGTGVGQPQHF
NA	NA	TRBV7-7	TRBJ2-7	TGTGCCAGCAGCCCCGCAGGGGCTGGCTACGAGCAGTACTTC	CASSPAGAGYEQYF
NA	NA	TRBV24-1	TRBJ2-1	TGTGCCGCCCATCTCTCAGGGGGGCGCTCCTACAATGAGCAGTTCTTC	CAAHLSGGRSYNEQFF
NA	NA	TRBV5-1	TRBJ1-5	TGCGCCAGCGCCCCGGTGACAGGACTCAATCAGCCCCAGCATTTT	CASAPVTGLNQPQHF
once	NA	TRBV7-3	TRBJ1-1	TGTGCCAGCAGCTTTTCGGGGAACACTGAAGCTTTCTTT	CASSFSGNTEAFF
NA	NA	TRBV14	TRBJ2-6	TGTGCCAGCAGCCGTGGGACAAGGAGGGCCAACGTCCTGACTTTC	CASSRGTRRANVLTF
NA	NA	TRBV5-1	TRBJ2-7	TGCGCCAGCAGCAGGACAACCGACACCTACGAGCAGTACTTC	CASSRTTDTYEQYF
NA	NA	TRBV5-6	TRBJ2-2	TGTGCCAGCAGCTTTCAGAACACCGGGGAGCTGTTTTTT	CASSFQNTGELFF
NA	TRBD2	TRBV19	TRBJ2-1	TGTGCCAGTAGTATTTCGGGAGGGTTCCACAATGAGCAGTTCTTC	CASSISGGFHNEQFF
few	TRBD1	TRBV6-5	TRBJ2-1	TGTGCCAGCAGTCTAACCTACAGGGGGGACAATGAGCAGTTCTTC	CASSLTYRGDNEQFF
NA	NA	TRBV7-2	TRBJ2-1	TGTGCCAGCAGCTTTAATTTGATCGGGGTTGAGCAGTTCTTC	CASSFNLIGVEQFF
once	TRBD2	TRBV5-1	TRBJ2-5	TGCGCCAGCAGTTACAGCGGGGGGTCAGAGACCCAGTACTTC	CASSYSGGSETQYF
NA	NA	TRBV29-1	TRBJ1-1	TGCAGCGTTGACAGGGCCGAGAACACTGAAGCTTTCTTT	CSVDRAENTEAFF
NA	NA	TRBV3-1/TRBV3-2	TRBJ1-6	TGTGCCAGCAGCCAAAGGGACAAGGGTTCACCCCTCCACTTT	CASSQRDKGSPLHF
NA	TRBD2	TRBV18	TRBJ2-1	TGTGCCAGCTCACCGAGGACTAGCCCCGAAGGGGATGAGCAGTTCTTC	CASSPRTSPEGDEQFF
NA	NA	TRBV30	TRBJ2-2	TGTGCCTGGAGATCGACACTTAACACCGGGGAGCTGTTTTTT	CAWRSTLNTGELFF
NA	TRBD2	TRBV19	TRBJ2-7	TGTGCCAGTAGTATCGGGACTAGCGGGAGGTTCTCCTACGAGCAGTACTTC	CASSIGTSGRFSYEQYF
NA	NA	TRBV7-6	TRBJ1-2	TGTGCCAGCAGTGGAGGTCCCGAGTTCGGTGGCTACACCTTC	CASSGGPEFGGYTF
NA	NA	TRBV5-6	TRBJ2-1	TGTGCCAGCAGTTCTAAGACAGGTTACAATGAGCAGTTCTTC	CASSSKTGYNEQFF
NA	TRBD1	TRBV28	TRBJ1-1	TGTGCCAGCAGTTTTATGGGACAGGGAATGAACACTGAAGCTTTCTTT	CASSFMGQGMNTEAFF
NA	NA	TRBV5-1	TRBJ1-4	TGCGCCAGCAGCTTAGCGGGGGCGCAGAGAGATGAAAAACTGTTTTTT	CASSLAGAQRDEKLFF